This paragraph covers one T cell receptor beta chain sequence. Its specificity is unknown. This specimen comes from a study of OX40 agonist ivuxolimab in advanced cancers. Across the study: Participants averaged approximately 65 years of age (range roughly 20 to 90) and were 82.7% male.

General observations from the study: Dose levels from 0.1 to 3.0 mg/kg saw CD4+ and CD8+ blood T cells expand clonally by week 6.

In germline, CDR1 is MGHRA, CDR2 YSYEKL. This CDR3 is built from 13 residues. V was cut by 6 bases and J by 4 bases, with 12 bases left in between. Sequencing used immunoSEQ multiplex PCR; TCRdb keeps in-frame clones, though not all of them. In the table there are some 90,000 clones, under 95% of which are singletons. This TCR came from an adult with an advanced solid tumor such as melanoma, head and neck, liver or kidney cancer. J is TRBJ1-1 and V is TRBV4-1; D is possibly TRBD1 (5 bases). Here the sequenced sample was CD4+ or CD8+ T cells sorted from blood, taken in a trial of the OX40 agonist ivuxolimab. The CDR3 is CASRDGAGTEAFF. The CDR3 nucleotides are TGCGCCAGCAGGGACGGGGCAGGCACTGAAGCTTTCTTT.